These 8 T cell receptor beta chains originate from one sample sequenced in a study of Graves' ophthalmopathy and Graves' hyperthyroidism. Beta-chain TCR CDR3 regions were amplified from RNA transcripts. A first-round RT-PCR used HTBI primers, followed by a second-round multiplex PCR. TCRdb redid the calling of the multiplex PCR reads with MiXCR, one entry per CDR3 protein. The table lists some 1.1 million distinct CDR3 sequences, 35% to 45% of them singletons. What was sequenced was peripheral blood or thyroid tissue (not recorded which). Receptors originate from an adult man with Graves' hyperthyroidism.

Note on this clonotype: Germline and junction disagree at one end, which may indicate a read error. The V gene is TRBV24-1, the J gene TRBJ1-6, with D possibly being TRBD1 (5 bases). CDR3 length: 8 amino acids. Germline-derived CDR1 and CDR2 are KGHDR and SFDVKD. CDR3 residues: CATSDQGF. The CDR3 DNA reads as TGTGCCACCAGTGACCAGGGATTT.

This clonotype was picked up many times. The chain carries TRBV7-9 and TRBJ1-1; D is unclear. Trimming removed 1 base at V and 7 bases at J, with 10 bases between. The germline gives CDR1 SEHNR, CDR2 FQNEAQ (reference sequence). The CDR3 spans 13 residues. CDR3 sequence reads: CASSLGVDIEAFF. The CDR3 nucleotides are TGTGCCAGCAGCTTAGGAGTTGACATTGAAGCTTTCTTT. Filled out from reference TRBV7-9 and TRBJ1-1, the complete variable domain reads DTGVSQNPRHKITKRGQNVTFRCDPISEHNRLYWYRQTLGQGPEFLTYFQNEAQLEKSRLLSDRFSAERPKGSFSTLEIQRTEQGDSAMYLCASSLGVDIEAFFGQGTRLTVV.

This clonotype showed up just once. The chain is built from TRBV10-3 and TRBJ1-1; TRBD1 aligns across 10 bases. This CDR3 region has 16 residues. The germline V gene encodes CDR1 ENHRY and CDR2 SYGVKD. V was pared by 4 bases and J by 5 bases, with 10 bases of the junction left unmatched. The CDR3 reads CAISVTGGGRRTEAFF. Here the CDR3 DNA reads TGTGCCATCAGTGTGACAGGGGGCGGCCGTAGGACTGAAGCTTTCTTT.

This clonotype was detected many times. This chain joins TRBV6-6 and TRBJ1-1, with D possibly being TRBD1 (5 bases). The CDR3 extends over 14 amino acids. Trimming removed 2 bases from V and 5 bases from J, with 12 bases in between. CDR1 and CDR2 (germline): MNHNY, SVGAGI (reference sequence). The DNA of the CDR3 is TGTGCCAGCAGTTACACGGGACGGAAGACTGAAGCTTTCTTT. The encoded protein is CASSYTGRKTEAFF.

The gene calls are TRBV30 and TRBJ1-5; a possible D gene is TRBD1 (5 bases). Germline V gene data show CDR1 as GTSNPN and CDR2 as SVGIG (reference sequence). The length of the CDR3 is 13 residues. V lost 3 bases to trimming and J lost 6 bases, with 12 bases between them. This CDR3 is CAWRARAGQPQHF. DNA of the CDR3: TGTGCCTGGAGGGCCAGGGCAGGTCAGCCCCAGCATTTT.

In the case of this clonotype: This may come from a read error, since a much larger clone is one base off. This sequence joins TRBV11-2 and TRBJ2-6; D call uncertain. V was trimmed by 1 base and J by 12 bases, leaving 16 bases between them. Per germline, CDR1 SGHAT and CDR2 FQNNGV. CDR3 length: 15 amino acids. The CDR3 region has the DNA TGTGCCAGCAGCTTAGGAGACGTTTTGGGTGTCGTCCTGACTTTC. This gives the protein CASSLGDVLGVVLTF. Drawing the rest from reference TRBV11-2 and TRBJ2-6, the complete variable domain is EAGVAQSPRYKIIEKRQSVAFWCNPISGHATLYWYQQILGQGPKLLIQFQNNGVVDDSQLPKDRFSAERLKGVDSTLKIQPAKLEDSAVYLCASSLGDVLGVVLTFGAGSRLTVL.

The rearrangement joins TRBV6-5 to TRBJ2-7; no firm D call. The V end lost 2 bases, the J end lost 4 bases, and 12 bases lay between the germline ends. Per the germline V gene, CDR1 is MNHEY and CDR2 is SVGAGI. The CDR3 is made up of 14 amino acids. The CDR3 DNA is TGTGCCAGCAGTTACCTCAAGCTTCGATACGAGCAGTACTTC. Residues: CASSYLKLRYEQYF.

The chain is built from TRBV11-2 and TRBJ1-1, with no clear D. V was clipped by 3 bases and J by 11 bases, with 19 bases between them. Germline CDR1 reads SGHAT; CDR2 reads FQNNGV. The CDR3 consists of 14 residues. The CDR3 here is CASSLLGGWGSAFF. CDR3 sequence (DNA): TGTGCCAGCAGCTTGTTGGGCGGCTGGGGTAGCGCTTTCTTT.